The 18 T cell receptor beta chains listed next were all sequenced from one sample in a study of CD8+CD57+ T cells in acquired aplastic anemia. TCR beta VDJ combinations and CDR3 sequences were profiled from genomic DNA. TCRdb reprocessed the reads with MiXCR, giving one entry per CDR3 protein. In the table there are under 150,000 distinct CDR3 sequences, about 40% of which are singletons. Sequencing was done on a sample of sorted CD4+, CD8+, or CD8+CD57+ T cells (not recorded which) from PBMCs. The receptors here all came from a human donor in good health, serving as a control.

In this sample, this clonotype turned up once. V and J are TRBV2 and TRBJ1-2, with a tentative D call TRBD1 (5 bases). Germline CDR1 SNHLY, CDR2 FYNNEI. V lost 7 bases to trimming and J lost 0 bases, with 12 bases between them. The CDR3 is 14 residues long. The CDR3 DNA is TGTGCCAGCAACCGGGACTACGCTAACTATGGCTACACCTTC. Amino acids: CASNRDYANYGYTF.

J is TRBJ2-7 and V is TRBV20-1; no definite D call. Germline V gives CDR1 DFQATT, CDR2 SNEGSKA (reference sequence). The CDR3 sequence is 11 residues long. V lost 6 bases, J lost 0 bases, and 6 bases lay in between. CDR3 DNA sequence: TGCAGTGCAGCAGCCTCCTACGAGCAGTACTTC. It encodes CSAAASYEQYF.

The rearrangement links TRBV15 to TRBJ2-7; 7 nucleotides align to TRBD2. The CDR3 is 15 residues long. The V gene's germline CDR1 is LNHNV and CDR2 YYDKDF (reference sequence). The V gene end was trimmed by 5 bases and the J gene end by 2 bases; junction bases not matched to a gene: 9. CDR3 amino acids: CATSLGPGGAYEQYV. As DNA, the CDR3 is TGTGCCACCAGCCTCGGGCCGGGGGGAGCCTACGAGCAGTACGTC.

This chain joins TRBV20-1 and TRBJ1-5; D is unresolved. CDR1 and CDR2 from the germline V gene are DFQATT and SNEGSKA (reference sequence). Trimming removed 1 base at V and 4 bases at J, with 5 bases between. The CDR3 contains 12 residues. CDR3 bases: TGCAGTGCTAGAGTGTCAAATCAGCCCCAGCATTTT. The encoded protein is CSARVSNQPQHF.

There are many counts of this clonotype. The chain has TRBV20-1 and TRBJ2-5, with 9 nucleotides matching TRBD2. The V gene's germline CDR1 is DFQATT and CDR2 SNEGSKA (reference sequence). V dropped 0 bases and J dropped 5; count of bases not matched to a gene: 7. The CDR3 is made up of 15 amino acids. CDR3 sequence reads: CSARDFAGGRETQYF. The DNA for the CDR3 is TGCAGTGCTAGAGATTTTGCGGGGGGGCGGGAGACCCAGTACTTC.

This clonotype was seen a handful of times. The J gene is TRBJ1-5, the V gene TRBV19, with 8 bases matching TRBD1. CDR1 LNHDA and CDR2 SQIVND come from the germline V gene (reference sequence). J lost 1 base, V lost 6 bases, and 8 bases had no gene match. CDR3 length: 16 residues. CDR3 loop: CASRPSQGASNQPQHF. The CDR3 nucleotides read TGTGCCAGTAGGCCTTCCCAGGGGGCAAGCAATCAGCCCCAGCATTTT.

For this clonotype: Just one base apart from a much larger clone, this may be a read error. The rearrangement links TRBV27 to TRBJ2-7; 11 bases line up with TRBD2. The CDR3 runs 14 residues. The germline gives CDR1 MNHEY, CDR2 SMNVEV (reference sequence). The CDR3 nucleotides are TGTGCCAGCAGCTCCGGGACTAGCGGCTACGAGCAGCACTTC. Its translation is CASSSGTSGYEQHF.

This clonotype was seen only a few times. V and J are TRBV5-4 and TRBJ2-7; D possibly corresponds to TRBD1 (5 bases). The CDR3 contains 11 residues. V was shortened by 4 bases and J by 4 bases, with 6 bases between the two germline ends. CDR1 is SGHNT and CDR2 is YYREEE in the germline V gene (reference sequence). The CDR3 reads CASSDSYEQYV. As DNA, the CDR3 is TGTGCCAGCAGCGACAGTTACGAGCAGTACGTC.

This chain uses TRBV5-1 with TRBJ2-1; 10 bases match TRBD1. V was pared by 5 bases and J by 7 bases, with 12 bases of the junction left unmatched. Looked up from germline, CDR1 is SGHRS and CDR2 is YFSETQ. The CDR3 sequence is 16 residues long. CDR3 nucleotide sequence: TGCGCCAGCAGTTACCTATGGCCGGGACAGGGGAATGAGCAGTTCTTC. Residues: CASSYLWPGQGNEQFF.

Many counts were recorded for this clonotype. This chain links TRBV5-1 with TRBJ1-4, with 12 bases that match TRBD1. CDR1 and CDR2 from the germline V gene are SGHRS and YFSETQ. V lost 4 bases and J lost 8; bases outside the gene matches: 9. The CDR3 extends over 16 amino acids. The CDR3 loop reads CASSTTPGTGGEKLFF. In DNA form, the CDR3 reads TGCGCCAGCAGCACGACCCCCGGGACAGGGGGCGAAAAACTGTTTTTT. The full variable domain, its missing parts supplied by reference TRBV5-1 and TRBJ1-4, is KAGVTQTPRYLIKTRGQQVTLSCSPISGHRSVSWYQQTPGQGLQFLFEYFSETQRNKGNFPGRFSGRQFSNSRSEMNVSTLELGDSALYLCASSTTPGTGGEKLFFGSGTQLSVL.

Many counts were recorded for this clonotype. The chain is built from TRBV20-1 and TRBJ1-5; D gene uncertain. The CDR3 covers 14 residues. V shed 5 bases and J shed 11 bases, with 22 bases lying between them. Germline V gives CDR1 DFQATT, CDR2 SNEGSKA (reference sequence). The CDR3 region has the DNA TGCAGTGCTCAATCCGGGCAGTTCGGAGTGACCCAGCATTTT. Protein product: CSAQSGQFGVTQHF.

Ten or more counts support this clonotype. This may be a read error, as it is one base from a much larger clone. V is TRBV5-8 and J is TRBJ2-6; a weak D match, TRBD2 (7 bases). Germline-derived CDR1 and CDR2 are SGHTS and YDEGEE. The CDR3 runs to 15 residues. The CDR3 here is CASSWGGSRANVLTF. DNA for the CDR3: TGTGCCAGCAGCTGGGGGGGCTCTAGGGCCAACGTCCTGACTTTC.

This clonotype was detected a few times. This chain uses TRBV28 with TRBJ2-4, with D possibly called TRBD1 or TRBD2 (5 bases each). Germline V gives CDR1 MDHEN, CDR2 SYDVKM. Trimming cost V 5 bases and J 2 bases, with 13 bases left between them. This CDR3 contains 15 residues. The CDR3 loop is CASSLIGTTKNIQYF. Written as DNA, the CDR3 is TGTGCCAGCAGTCTCATTGGGACGACCAAAAACATTCAGTACTTC. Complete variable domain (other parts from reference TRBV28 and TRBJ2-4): DVKVTQSSRYLVKRTGEKVFLECVQDMDHENMFWYRQDPGLGLRLIYFSYDVKMKEKGDIPEGYSVSREKKERFSLILESASTNQTSMYLCASSLIGTTKNIQYFGAGTRLSVL.

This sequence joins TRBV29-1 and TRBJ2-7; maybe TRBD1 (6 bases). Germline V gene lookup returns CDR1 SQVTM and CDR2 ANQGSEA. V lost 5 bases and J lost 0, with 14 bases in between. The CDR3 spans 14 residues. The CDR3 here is CSVLRQVSSYEQYF. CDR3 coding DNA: TGCAGCGTTTTAAGACAGGTCAGCTCCTACGAGCAGTACTTC.

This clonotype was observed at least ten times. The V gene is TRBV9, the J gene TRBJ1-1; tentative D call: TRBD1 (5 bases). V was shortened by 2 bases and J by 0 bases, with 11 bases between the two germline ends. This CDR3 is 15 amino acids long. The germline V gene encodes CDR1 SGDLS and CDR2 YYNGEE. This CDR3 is CASSVLEGMNTEAFF. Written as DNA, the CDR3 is TGTGCCAGCAGCGTCTTAGAGGGGATGAACACTGAAGCTTTCTTT.

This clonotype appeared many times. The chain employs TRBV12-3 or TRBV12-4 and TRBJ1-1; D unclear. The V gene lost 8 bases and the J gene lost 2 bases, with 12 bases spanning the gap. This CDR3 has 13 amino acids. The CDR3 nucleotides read TGTGCCAGCCGGCGGACGGGCAACACTGAAGCTTTCTTT. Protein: CASRRTGNTEAFF.

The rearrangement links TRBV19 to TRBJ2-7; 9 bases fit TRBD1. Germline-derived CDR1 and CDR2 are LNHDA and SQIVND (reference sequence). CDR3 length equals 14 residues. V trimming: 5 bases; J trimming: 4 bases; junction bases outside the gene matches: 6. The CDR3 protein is CASSPGQGRYEQYF. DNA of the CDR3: TGTGCCAGTAGTCCGGGACAGGGTCGGTACGAGCAGTACTTC.

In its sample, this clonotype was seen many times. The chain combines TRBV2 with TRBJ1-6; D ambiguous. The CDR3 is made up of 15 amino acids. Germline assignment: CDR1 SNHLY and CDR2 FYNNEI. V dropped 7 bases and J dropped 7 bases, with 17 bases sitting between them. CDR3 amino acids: CASKLRSSLNSPLHF. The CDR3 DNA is TGTGCCAGCAAACTCAGGTCTTCGCTCAATTCACCCCTCCACTTT.